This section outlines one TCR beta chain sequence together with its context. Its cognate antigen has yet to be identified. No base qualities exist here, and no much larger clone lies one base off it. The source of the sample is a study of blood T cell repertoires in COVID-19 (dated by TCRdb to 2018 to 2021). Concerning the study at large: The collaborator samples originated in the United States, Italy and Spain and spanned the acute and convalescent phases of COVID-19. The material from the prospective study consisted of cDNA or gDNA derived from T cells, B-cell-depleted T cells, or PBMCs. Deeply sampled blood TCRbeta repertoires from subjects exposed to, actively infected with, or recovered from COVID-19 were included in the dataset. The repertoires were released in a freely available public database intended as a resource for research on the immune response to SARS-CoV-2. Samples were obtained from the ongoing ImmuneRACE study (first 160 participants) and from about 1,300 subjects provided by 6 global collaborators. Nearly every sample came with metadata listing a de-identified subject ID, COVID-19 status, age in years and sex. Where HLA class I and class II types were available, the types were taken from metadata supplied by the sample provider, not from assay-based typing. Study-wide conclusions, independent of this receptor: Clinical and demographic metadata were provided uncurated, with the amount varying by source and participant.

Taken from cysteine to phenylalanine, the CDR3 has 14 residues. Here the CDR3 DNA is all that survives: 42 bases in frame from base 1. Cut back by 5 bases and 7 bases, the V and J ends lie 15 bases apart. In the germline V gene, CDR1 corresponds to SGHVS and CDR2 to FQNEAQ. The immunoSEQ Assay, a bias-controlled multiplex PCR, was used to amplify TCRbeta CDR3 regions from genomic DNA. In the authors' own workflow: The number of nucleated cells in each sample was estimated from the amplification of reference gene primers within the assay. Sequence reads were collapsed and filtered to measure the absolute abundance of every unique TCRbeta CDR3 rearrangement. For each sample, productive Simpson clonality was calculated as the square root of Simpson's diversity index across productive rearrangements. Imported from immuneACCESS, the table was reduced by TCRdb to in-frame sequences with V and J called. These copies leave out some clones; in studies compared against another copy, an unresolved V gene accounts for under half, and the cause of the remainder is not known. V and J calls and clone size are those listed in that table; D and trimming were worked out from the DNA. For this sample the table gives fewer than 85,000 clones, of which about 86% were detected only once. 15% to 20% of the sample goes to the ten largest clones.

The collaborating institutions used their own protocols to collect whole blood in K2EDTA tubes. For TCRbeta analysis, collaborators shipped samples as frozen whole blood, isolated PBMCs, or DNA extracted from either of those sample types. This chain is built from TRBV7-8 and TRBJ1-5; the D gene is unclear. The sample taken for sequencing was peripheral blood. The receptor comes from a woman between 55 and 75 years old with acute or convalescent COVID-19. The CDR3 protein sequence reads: CASSTSSGEQPQHF. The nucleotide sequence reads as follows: TGTGCCAGCAGCACCTCATCGGGAGAGCAGCCCCAGCATTTT.